This entry lists 23 T cell receptor beta chains sequenced from one sample in a study of T cell responses to AZD1222 COVID-19 vaccine. Method: immunoSEQ multiplex PCR; TCRdb's copy keeps in-frame clones and lacks some. The profile shows around 100,000 clones, approximately 87% of them singletons. The sample here was peripheral blood, taken on day 0 of AZD1222 vaccination. These receptors were taken from an adult in good health.

The chain employs TRBV12-3 or TRBV12-4 and TRBJ1-2, with D possibly being TRBD1 (5 bases). CDR3 length: 13 amino acids. V lost 3 bases, J lost 8 bases, and 13 bases lay in between. In DNA form, the CDR3 reads TGTGCCAGCAGTTTTGGCAGAAGGGGAGGCTACACCTTC. Translated, it gives CASSFGRRGGYTF.

This clone has a single count. V is TRBV6-1 and J is TRBJ1-1; 8 bases are a match to TRBD1. CDR3 length: 18 amino acids. With V trimmed by 2 bases and J by 0 bases, 11 bases remained unmatched. CDR1 and CDR2 from the germline V gene are MNHNS and SASEGT. The CDR3 DNA reads TGTGCCAGCAGTGAAAGAACAGGGGGAGGTCCTTTGAACACTGAAGCTTTCTTT. Translating gives CASSERTGGGPLNTEAFF.

The CDR3 is CASSLEGRGDEQYF. Written as DNA, the CDR3 is TGCGCCAGCAGCTTGGAGGGCAGGGGGGACGAGCAGTACTTC. The rearrangement joins TRBV5-1 to TRBJ2-7; D perhaps matches TRBD1 (7 bases). Germline CDR1 reads SGHRS; CDR2 reads YFSETQ. The ends were cut back, 0 bases at V and 5 bases at J, with 12 bases in the middle. This CDR3 comprises 14 residues.

This clone was seen a single time. The chain combines TRBV10-3 with TRBJ1-1; D gene uncertain. CDR1 is ENHRY, CDR2 SYGVKD, per germline. V lost 7 bases and J lost 1, with 10 bases in between. The CDR3 has 13 residues. In nucleotides, the CDR3 is TGTGCCATCAATCGCCTTTCGAACACTGAAGCTTTCTTT. It encodes CAINRLSNTEAFF.

J is TRBJ1-2 and V is TRBV6-5; 7 bases match TRBD1. Germline CDR1 is MNHEY and CDR2 is SVGAGI. Trimming took 5 bases from V and 10 from J; bases not matched to a gene: 7. This CDR3 is 12 amino acids long. The CDR3 protein is CASSMKGQNYTF. The CDR3 nucleotides are TGTGCCAGCAGTATGAAGGGACAGAACTACACCTTC.

This clone was observed a single time. V usage is TRBV29-1 and J usage is TRBJ2-7; possible D gene TRBD2, 5 bases. The CDR3 sequence is 13 residues long. V dropped 3 bases and J dropped 3 bases, with 12 bases sitting between them. Germline values: CDR1 SQVTM, CDR2 ANQGSEA. Here the CDR3 DNA reads TGCAGCGTTGAGGCGGCCGGGAACTACGAGCAGTACTTC. Translated: CSVEAAGNYEQYF.

The chain uses TRBV2 and TRBJ1-1; weak D call: TRBD1 (5 bases). Germline V gene sequence: CDR1 SNHLY, CDR2 FYNNEI. Between the trimmed V and J ends, which lost 3 bases and 0 bases, there was a span of 11 bases. The CDR3 runs to 15 residues. The CDR3 sequence: CASSDRGVMNTEAFF. Here the CDR3 DNA reads TGTGCCAGCAGTGATCGAGGGGTCATGAACACTGAAGCTTTCTTT.

The V call is TRBV19, the J call TRBJ1-2, with TRBD1 matching over 8 bases. This CDR3 spans 15 amino acids. The germline CDR1 and CDR2 sequences are LNHDA and SQIVND (reference sequence). V lost 7 bases to trimming and J lost 4 bases; unmatched junction nucleotides: 11. CDR3: CASTTQTGDGYGYTF. DNA of the CDR3: TGTGCCAGTACCACCCAGACAGGGGACGGCTATGGCTACACCTTC.

The chain recombines TRBV4-1 with TRBJ2-1; D possibly matches TRBD1 or TRBD2 (6 bases each). Germline assignment: CDR1 MGHRA and CDR2 YSYEKL. The CDR3 is 16 residues long. The V end was cut by 3 bases, the J end by 4 bases, with 16 bases between. The CDR3 spells CASSHMAGGLYNEQFF. The CDR3 nucleotides are TGCGCCAGCAGCCACATGGCCGGGGGCCTGTACAATGAGCAGTTCTTC.

The DNA of the CDR3 is TGTGCCAGCAGGTACAGGGCCTTGGTTAATGAAAAACTGTTTTTT. This sequence encodes CASRYRALVNEKLFF. J is TRBJ1-4 and V is TRBV2; D possibly corresponds to TRBD1 (6 bases). The CDR3 spans 15 residues. The germline V gene has CDR1 SNHLY and CDR2 FYNNEI. The germline V and J ends were trimmed by 6 bases and 4 bases, with 15 bases remaining between them.

For this clone: One end of the junction is discordant with germline, which a read error may explain. The chain combines TRBV7-2 with TRBJ2-1, with TRBD2 identical over 7 bases. CDR3 length: 14 amino acids. Germline CDR1 and CDR2: SGHTA and FQGNSA. CDR3 protein: CASGLRGEYNEQFF. In DNA form, the CDR3 reads TGTGCCAGCGGCTTACGGGGGGAGTACAATGAGCAGTTCTTC.

This sequence joins TRBV6-5 and TRBJ1-2, with D maybe TRBD1 (5 bases). Trimming pared 4 bases from V and 4 bases from J, leaving 10 bases between. Germline lookup yields CDR1 MNHEY and CDR2 SVGAGI. The CDR3 consists of 13 residues. The CDR3 DNA sequence: TGTGCCAGCAGTTCTAGCAGGGTCTATGGCTACACCTTC. This encodes CASSSSRVYGYTF.

V is TRBV7-9 and J is TRBJ1-1; D unresolved. Deletions cut 5 bases from V and 9 bases from J, with 16 bases between. CDR3 length: 13 amino acids. Germline CDR1 and CDR2: SEHNR and FQNEAQ (reference sequence). The CDR3 reads CASSPIIAGQAFF. Here the CDR3 DNA reads TGTGCCAGCAGCCCCATAATTGCGGGCCAAGCTTTCTTT.

The CDR3 DNA is TGTGCCAGCAGCTCCGAAGAGGGTTTCGGTCAGCCCCAGCATTTT. This encodes CASSSEEGFGQPQHF. The chain is built from TRBV7-6 and TRBJ1-5; D is undetermined. The V gene lost 4 bases and the J gene lost 6 bases, with 16 bases spanning the gap. Germline V CDR1 and CDR2: SGHVS, FNYEAQ. The CDR3 spans 15 residues.

The V call is TRBV6-6, the J call TRBJ1-1, with D hard to call. The CDR3 spans 10 residues. Trimming pared 8 bases from V and 6 bases from J, leaving 7 bases between. Germline V lookup: CDR1 MNHNY, CDR2 SVGAGI (reference sequence). The DNA for the CDR3 is TGTGCCAGCGGGTCCCCTGAAGCTTTCTTT. Translated: CASGSPEAFF.

The rearrangement uses TRBV18 and TRBJ1-1; the match to TRBD1 covers 9 bases. The CDR3 loop spans 16 amino acids. Germline V gene lookup returns CDR1 KGHSH and CDR2 LQKENI. The V segment lost 3 bases and the J segment 4 bases; nucleotides outside the gene matches: 9. The CDR3 reads CASSPSPGQGTTEAFF. CDR3 nucleotide sequence: TGTGCCAGCTCACCCTCTCCGGGACAGGGTACCACTGAAGCTTTCTTT.

The V and J genes are TRBV2 and TRBJ1-4; possible D gene TRBD1, 6 bases. Germline CDR1 is SNHLY and CDR2 is FYNNEI. The V gene lost 6 bases and the J gene lost 5 bases, with 16 bases spanning the gap. The CDR3 has 15 residues. The DNA for the CDR3 is TGTGCCAGCAGGGCAGGGGAGGGGATCAATGAAAAACTGTTTTTT. It encodes CASRAGEGINEKLFF.

This sequence joins TRBV6-5 and TRBJ1-2, with D possibly TRBD1 on 5 matching bases. Germline CDR1 is MNHEY and CDR2 is SVGAGI. The V end lost 2 bases, the J end lost 8 bases, and 18 bases lay between the germline ends. This CDR3 spans 15 amino acids. The CDR3 DNA reads TGTGCCAGCAGTTACGCCCTCCCCGACCAGGGAGGCTACACCTTC. Encoded protein: CASSYALPDQGGYTF.

The chain recombines TRBV19 with TRBJ1-6, with TRBD1 matching over 7 bases. Germline assignment: CDR1 LNHDA and CDR2 SQIVND (reference sequence). Losses at the gene ends were 5 bases for V and 9 bases for J; bases not matched to a gene: 7. The CDR3 spans 14 residues. The CDR3 loop is CASSPTGSISPLHF. The CDR3 bases are TGTGCCAGTAGTCCGACAGGGAGTATTTCACCCCTCCACTTT.

J is TRBJ1-4 and V is TRBV5-1; TRBD1 might be the D (6 bases). V lost 4 bases and J 3 bases, leaving 13 bases between the germline ends. Germline V lookup: CDR1 SGHRS, CDR2 YFSETQ. The CDR3 covers 15 residues. CDR3 sequence reads: CASSATGWANEKLFF. The DNA of the CDR3 is TGCGCCAGCAGCGCTACAGGGTGGGCTAATGAAAAACTGTTTTTT.

This clone was seen once. J is TRBJ2-6 and V is TRBV2, with D unclear. The V and J ends lost 11 bases and 0 bases respectively, with 23 bases between them. Germline CDR1 and CDR2: SNHLY and FYNNEI. This CDR3 has 18 residues. This chain's CDR3 is CAARGLILGNSGANVLTF. CDR3 DNA sequence: TGTGCCGCCAGAGGCCTAATCCTCGGCAACTCTGGGGCCAACGTCCTGACTTTC.

The V call is TRBV5-1, the J call TRBJ1-2; maybe TRBD1 (5 bases). The CDR3 is 15 residues long. V was shortened by 0 bases and J by 4 bases, with 13 bases between the two germline ends. Germline lookup yields CDR1 SGHRS and CDR2 YFSETQ. The CDR3 DNA is TGCGCCAGCAGCTTGGACGGGGACCGTGGCTATGGCTACACCTTC. This gives the protein CASSLDGDRGYGYTF.

V gene TRBV11-2 combines with J gene TRBJ1-1; no clear D gene. V was pared by 5 bases and J by 5 bases, with 12 bases between. This CDR3 comprises 13 residues. The germline CDR1 and CDR2 sequences are SGHAT and FQNNGV. The CDR3 spells CASSPQRETEAFF. The CDR3, as DNA: TGTGCCAGCAGCCCGCAGAGGGAAACTGAAGCTTTCTTT.